This T cell receptor beta chain was documented in a study of a mutant IDH1 vaccine in newly diagnosed glioma. Background on the study: Patients received eight vaccinations in weeks 1, 3, 5, 7, 11, 15, 19, 23.

Assay: immunoSEQ multiplex PCR; the TCRdb copy retains only in-frame clones and omits some. The table includes 38,000 or so clones, 81% detected once. Time point here: week 23, last vaccination. All doses held 300 ug of mutant IDH1 20-mer peptide, with topical imiquimod. With respect to this clone: Its cognate antigen is unknown.

Trimming pared 7 bases from V and 2 bases from J, leaving 11 bases between. CDR3 size: 13 residues. Germline values: CDR1 WSHSY, CDR2 SAAADI. Study conclusions and caveats: Pseudoprogression seemed unlinked to shifts in top peripheral T cell clonotypes.

The V gene is TRBV10-2, the J gene TRBJ2-5; D possibly matches TRBD1 or TRBD2 (5 bases each). The source is a man between 40 and 49 years old with glioma. The sequenced sample was PBMCs, obtained from a glioma patient whose treatment included an IDH1 peptide vaccine. For the CDR3, the DNA is TGCGCCAGCACCCACGGGGCGCAAGAGACCCAGTACTTC. This encodes CASTHGAQETQYF.